This T cell receptor (beta chain) was profiled in a study of T-cell reconstitution after alpha-beta-depleted transplantation in children. Preparation of the TCRbeta library was carried out with unique molecular identifiers. TCRdb reprocessed the PCR reads with MiXCR, giving one entry per CDR3 protein. The sample holds about 610,000 distinct CDR3 sequences, roughly 30% seen once. Findings and caveats of the study: Counts and diversity of T cells one year after transplant came mostly from newly produced T cells.

This clonotype came up a few times. Its specificity is not known. This specimen consisted of PBMCs, obtained before TCRalphabeta/CD19-depleted stem cell transplant. This TCR came from a boy in the first two years of life with Wiskott-Aldrich syndrome, due to receive a stem cell transplant.

The DNA of the CDR3 is TGTGCCAGCAGTGTCTGGCCAGACTCACATCAGCCCCAGCATTTT. It encodes CASSVWPDSHQPQHF. The V and J genes are TRBV6-1 and TRBJ1-5; the D is unclear. V lost 4 bases to trimming and J lost 5 bases, with 15 bases between them. Germline V gives CDR1 MNHNS, CDR2 SASEGT. The CDR3 runs 15 residues.